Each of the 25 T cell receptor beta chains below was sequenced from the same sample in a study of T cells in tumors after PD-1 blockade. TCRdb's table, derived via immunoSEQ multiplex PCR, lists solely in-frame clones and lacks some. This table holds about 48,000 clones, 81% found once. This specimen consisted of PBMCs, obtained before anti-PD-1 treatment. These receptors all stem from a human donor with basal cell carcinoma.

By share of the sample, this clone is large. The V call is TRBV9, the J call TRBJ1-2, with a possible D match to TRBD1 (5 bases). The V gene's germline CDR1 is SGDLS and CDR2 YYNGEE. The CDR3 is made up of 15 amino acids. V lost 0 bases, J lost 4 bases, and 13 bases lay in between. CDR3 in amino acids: CASSVDGGTFYGYTF. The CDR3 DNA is TGTGCCAGCAGCGTAGACGGGGGGACTTTCTATGGCTACACCTTC.

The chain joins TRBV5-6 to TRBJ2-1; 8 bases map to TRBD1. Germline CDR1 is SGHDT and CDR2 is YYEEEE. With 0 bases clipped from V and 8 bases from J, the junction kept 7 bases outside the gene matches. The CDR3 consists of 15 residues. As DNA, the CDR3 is TGTGCCAGCAGCTTGGTAGGACAGGGTGTGGATGAGCAGTTCTTC. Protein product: CASSLVGQGVDEQFF. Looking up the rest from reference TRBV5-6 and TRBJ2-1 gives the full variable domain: DAGVTQSPTHLIKTRGQQVTLRCSPKSGHDTVSWYQQALGQGPQFIFQYYEEEERQRGNFPDRFSGHQFPNYSSELNVNALLLGDSALYLCASSLVGQGVDEQFFGPGTRLTVL.

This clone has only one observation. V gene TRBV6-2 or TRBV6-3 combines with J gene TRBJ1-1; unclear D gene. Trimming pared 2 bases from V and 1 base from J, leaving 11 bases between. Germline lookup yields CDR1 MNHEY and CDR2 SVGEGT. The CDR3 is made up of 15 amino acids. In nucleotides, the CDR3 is TGTGCCAGCAGTTACCAGGTTAAATCGAACACTGAAGCTTTCTTT. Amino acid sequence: CASSYQVKSNTEAFF.

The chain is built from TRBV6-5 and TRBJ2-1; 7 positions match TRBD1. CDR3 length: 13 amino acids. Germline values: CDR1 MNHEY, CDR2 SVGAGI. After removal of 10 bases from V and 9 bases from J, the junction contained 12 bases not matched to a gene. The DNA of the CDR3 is TGTGCCATTGAATTCCCGACAGGGATTGAGCAGTTCTTC. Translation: CAIEFPTGIEQFF.

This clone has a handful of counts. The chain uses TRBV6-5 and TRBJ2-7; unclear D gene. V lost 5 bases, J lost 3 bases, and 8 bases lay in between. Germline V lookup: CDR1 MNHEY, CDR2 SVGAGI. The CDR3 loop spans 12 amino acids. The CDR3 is CASSNTGYEQYF. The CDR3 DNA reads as TGTGCCAGCAGTAATACGGGCTACGAGCAGTACTTC.

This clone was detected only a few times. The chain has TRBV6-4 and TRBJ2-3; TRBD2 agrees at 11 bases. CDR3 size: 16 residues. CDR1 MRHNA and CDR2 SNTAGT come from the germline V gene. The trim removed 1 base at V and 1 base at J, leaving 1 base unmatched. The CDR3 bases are TGTGCCAGCAGTGACTTAGCGGGGGGGCGCACAGATACGCAGTATTTT. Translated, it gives CASSDLAGGRTDTQYF.

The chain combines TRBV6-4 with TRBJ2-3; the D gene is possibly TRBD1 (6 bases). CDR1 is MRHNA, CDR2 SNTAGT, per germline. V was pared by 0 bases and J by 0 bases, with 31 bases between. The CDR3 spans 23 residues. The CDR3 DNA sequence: TGTGCCAGCAGTGACTCGCACAGGGAAATACCGGGACACATCGATTCGAGCACAGATACGCAGTATTTT. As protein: CASSDSHREIPGHIDSSTDTQYF.

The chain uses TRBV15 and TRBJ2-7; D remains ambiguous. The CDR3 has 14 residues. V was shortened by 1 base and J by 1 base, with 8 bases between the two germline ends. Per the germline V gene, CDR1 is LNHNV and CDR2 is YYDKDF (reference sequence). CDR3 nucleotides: TGTGCCACCAGCAGAGTGGTGGGATCCTACGAGCAGTACTTC. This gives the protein CATSRVVGSYEQYF.

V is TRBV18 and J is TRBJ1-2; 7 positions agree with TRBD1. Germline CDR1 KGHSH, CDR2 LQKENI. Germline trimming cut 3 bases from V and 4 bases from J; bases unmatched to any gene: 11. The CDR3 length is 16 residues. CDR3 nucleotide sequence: TGTGCCAGCTCACCTGTGGACAGGAAAAGTGTCTATGGCTACACCTTC. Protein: CASSPVDRKSVYGYTF. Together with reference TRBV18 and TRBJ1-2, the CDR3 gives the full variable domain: NAGVMQNPRHLVRRRGQEARLRCSPMKGHSHVYWYRQLPEEGLKFMVYLQKENIIDESGMPKERFSAEFPKEGPSILRIQQVVRGDSAAYFCASSPVDRKSVYGYTFGSGTRLTVV.

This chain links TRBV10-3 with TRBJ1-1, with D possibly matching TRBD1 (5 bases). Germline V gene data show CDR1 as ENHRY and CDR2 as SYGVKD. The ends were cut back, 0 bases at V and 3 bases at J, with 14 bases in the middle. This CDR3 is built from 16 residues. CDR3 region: CAISESMVGDYTEAFF. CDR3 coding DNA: TGTGCCATCAGTGAGTCCATGGTGGGGGATTACACTGAAGCTTTCTTT.

The CDR3 sequence is CASSPTRNTEAFF. The CDR3 DNA reads TGCGCCAGCAGTCCCACAAGGAACACTGAAGCTTTCTTT. V gene TRBV10-1 combines with J gene TRBJ1-1; D uncertain. Trimming took 5 bases from V and 1 from J, leaving 8 bases between them. This CDR3 contains 13 residues. The V gene's germline CDR1 is WNHNN and CDR2 SYGVQD (reference sequence).

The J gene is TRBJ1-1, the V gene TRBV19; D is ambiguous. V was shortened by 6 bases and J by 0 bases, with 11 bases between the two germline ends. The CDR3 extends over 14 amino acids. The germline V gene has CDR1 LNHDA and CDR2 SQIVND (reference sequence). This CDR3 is CASSPAGLNTEAFF. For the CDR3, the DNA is TGTGCCAGTAGCCCGGCGGGCCTGAACACTGAAGCTTTCTTT.

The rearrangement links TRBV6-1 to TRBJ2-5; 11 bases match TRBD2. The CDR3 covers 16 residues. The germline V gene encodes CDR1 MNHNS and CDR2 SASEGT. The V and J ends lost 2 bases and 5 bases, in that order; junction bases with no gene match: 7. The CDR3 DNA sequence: TGTGCCAGCAGTGAACTAGCGGGGGGTCCGCAGGAGACCCAGTACTTC. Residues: CASSELAGGPQETQYF.

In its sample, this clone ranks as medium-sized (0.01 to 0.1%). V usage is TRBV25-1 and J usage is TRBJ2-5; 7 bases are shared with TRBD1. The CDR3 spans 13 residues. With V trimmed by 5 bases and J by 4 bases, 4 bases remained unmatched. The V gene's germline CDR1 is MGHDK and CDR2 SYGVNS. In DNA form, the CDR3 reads TGTGCCAGCAGTACACAGGGGAGAGAGACCCAGTACTTC. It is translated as CASSTQGRETQYF.

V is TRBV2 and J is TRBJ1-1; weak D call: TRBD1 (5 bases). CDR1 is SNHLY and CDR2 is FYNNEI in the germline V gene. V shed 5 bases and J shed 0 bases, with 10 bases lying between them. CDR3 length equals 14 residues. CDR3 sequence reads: CASSIRVLNTEAFF. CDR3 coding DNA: TGTGCCAGCAGTATCAGGGTCCTGAACACTGAAGCTTTCTTT.

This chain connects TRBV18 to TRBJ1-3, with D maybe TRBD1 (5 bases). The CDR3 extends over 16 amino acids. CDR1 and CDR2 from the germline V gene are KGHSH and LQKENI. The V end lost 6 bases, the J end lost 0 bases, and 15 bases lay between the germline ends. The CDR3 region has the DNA TGTGCCAGCTCTCCGCTACAGGTTATCTCTGGAAACACCATATATTTT. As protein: CASSPLQVISGNTIYF.

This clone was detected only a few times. This CDR3 reads CASSREEAGELFF. CDR3 in DNA: TGTGCCAGCAGTCGTGAGGAGGCCGGGGAGCTGTTTTTT. The chain uses TRBV2 and TRBJ2-2; possibly TRBD2 for D (5 bases). This CDR3 has 13 residues. The germline V and J ends were trimmed by 5 bases and 6 bases, with 10 bases remaining between them. Germline V gives CDR1 SNHLY, CDR2 FYNNEI.

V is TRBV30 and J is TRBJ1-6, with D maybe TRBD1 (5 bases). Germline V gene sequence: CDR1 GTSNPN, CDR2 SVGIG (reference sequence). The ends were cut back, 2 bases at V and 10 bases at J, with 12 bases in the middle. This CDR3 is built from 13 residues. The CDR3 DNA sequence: TGTGCCTGGAGTCTCAGGGATGGGTCACCCCTCCACTTT. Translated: CAWSLRDGSPLHF.

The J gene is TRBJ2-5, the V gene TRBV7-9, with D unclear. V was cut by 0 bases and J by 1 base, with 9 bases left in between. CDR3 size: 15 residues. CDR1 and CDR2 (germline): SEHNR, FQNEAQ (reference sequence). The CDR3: CASSLARHVQETQYF. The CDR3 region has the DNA TGTGCCAGCAGCTTAGCCCGGCACGTCCAAGAGACCCAGTACTTC.

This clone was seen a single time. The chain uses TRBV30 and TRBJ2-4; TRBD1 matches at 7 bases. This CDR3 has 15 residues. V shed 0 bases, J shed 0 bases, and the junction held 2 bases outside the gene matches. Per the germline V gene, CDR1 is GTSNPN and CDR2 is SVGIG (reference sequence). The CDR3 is CAWSVGQVAKNIQYF. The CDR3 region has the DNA TGTGCCTGGAGTGTTGGACAGGTAGCCAAAAACATTCAGTACTTC.

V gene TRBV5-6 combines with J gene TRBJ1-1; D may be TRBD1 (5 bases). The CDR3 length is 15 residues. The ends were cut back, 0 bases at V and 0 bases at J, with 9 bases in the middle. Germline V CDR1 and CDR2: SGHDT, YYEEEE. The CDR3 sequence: CASSLVDRLNTEAFF. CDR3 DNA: TGTGCCAGCAGCTTGGTAGACAGATTGAACACTGAAGCTTTCTTT.

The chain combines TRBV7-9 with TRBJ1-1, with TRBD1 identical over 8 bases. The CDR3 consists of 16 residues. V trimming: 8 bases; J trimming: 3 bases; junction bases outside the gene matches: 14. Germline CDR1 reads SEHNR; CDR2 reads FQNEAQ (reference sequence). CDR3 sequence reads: CASGDRWVAGDTEAFF. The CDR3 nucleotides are TGTGCCAGCGGGGACAGGTGGGTTGCTGGGGACACTGAAGCTTTCTTT.

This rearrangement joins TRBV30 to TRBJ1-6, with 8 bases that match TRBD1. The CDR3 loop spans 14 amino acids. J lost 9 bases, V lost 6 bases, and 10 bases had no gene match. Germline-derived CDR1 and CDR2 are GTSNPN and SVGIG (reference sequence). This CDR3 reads CACLSGTGGSPLHF. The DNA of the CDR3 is TGTGCCTGTCTCTCCGGGACAGGCGGTTCACCCCTCCACTTT. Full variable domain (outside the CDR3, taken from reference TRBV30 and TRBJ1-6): SQTIHQWPATLVQPVGSPLSLECTVEGTSNPNLYWYRQAAGRGLQLLFYSVGIGQISSEVPQNLSASRPQDRQFILSSKKLLLSDSGFYLCACLSGTGGSPLHFGNGTRLTVT.

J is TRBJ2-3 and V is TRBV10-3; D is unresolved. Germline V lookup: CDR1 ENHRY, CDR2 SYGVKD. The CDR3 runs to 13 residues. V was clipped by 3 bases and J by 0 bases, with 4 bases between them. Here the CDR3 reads CAISETSTDTQYF. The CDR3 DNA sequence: TGTGCCATCAGTGAAACTAGCACAGATACGCAGTATTTT.

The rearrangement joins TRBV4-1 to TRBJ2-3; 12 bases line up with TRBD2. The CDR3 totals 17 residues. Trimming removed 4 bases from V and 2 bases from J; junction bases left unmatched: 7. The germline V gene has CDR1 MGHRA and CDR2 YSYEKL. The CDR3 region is CASSPRTSGVLTDTQYF. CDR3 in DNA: TGCGCCAGCAGCCCCCGGACTAGCGGGGTTCTCACAGATACGCAGTATTTT.